The clone carrying this TCR beta chain was observed once. The source of the sample is a study of OX40 agonist ivuxolimab in advanced cancers. Sequencing was performed with immunoSEQ multiplex PCR; in TCRdb, only in-frame clones are kept and a portion is missing. This sample has some 94,000 clones, with about 93% found just once. Germline values: CDR1 LNHDA, CDR2 SQIVND (reference sequence). The ends were cut back, 0 bases at V and 8 bases at J, with 11 bases in the middle. The CDR3 contains 14 residues. The source was CD4+ or CD8+ T cells sorted from blood, collected in a trial of the OX40 agonist ivuxolimab. The chain is built from TRBV19 and TRBJ1-5; no clear D gene. This receptor was obtained from an adult with an advanced solid tumor such as melanoma, head and neck, liver or kidney cancer. CDR3 bases: TGTGCCAGTAGTATAGAGGGCCTTTTAGAGCCCCAGCATTTT. Encoded protein: CASSIEGLLEPQHF.